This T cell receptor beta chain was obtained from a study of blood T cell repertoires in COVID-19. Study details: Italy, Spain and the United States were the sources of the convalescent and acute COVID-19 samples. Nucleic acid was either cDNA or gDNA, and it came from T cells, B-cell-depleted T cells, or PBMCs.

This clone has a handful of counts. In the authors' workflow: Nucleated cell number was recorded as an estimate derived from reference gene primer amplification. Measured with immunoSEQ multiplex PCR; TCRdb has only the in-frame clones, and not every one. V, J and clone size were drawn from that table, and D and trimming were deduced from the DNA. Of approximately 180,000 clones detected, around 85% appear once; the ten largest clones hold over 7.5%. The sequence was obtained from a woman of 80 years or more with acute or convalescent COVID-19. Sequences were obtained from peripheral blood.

The CDR3, as DNA: TGTGCCAGCATTACGACAGTAGAATATGGCTACACCTTC. Its translation is CASITTVEYGYTF. The chain couples TRBV6-5 to TRBJ1-2, with TRBD1 as a possible D gene (5 bases). This CDR3 spans 13 amino acids. V lost 7 bases, J lost 5 bases, and 14 bases lay in between. Per germline, CDR1 MNHEY and CDR2 SVGAGI.